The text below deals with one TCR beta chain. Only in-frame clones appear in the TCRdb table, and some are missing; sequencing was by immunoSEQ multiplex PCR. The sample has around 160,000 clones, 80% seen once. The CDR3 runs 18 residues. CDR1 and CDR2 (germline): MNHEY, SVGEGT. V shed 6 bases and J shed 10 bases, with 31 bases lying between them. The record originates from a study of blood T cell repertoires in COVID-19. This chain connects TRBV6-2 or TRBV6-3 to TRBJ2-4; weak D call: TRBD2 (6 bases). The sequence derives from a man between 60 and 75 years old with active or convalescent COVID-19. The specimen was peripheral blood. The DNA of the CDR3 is TGTGCCAGCAGCCTGAAAAGGGGTGGTAGCGGTTCCTCAAGAATTCAGTACTTC. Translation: CASSLKRGGSGSSRIQYF.